Described below is a single T cell receptor (beta chain) sequence and its context. This receptor's antigen is unknown. Nothing much larger sits one base from this clone, and base qualities are not available. This sample was included in a study of T cell responses to AZD1222 COVID-19 vaccine (dated by TCRdb to about 2021). Background on the whole study: TCR sequencing was performed for roughly 240 trial participants, of whom 200 to 210 were given two doses of AZD1222 and around 25 were given two doses of MenACWY control vaccine. Enrollment into the trials was organized by age into subgroups of 18-55, 56-69 and 70-plus years, and those subgroups contained about 160, 30 and 59 TCR-sequenced participants, respectively. On the study overall, not on this receptor specifically: Because no day 14 peak-response samples were available, repertoires were characterized only after the peak T cell response. Vaccine-associated CD4 TCRs spanned the whole spike protein, with dominant responses in regions 160-218 and 743-854. Most participants were white British and females outnumbered males, and the authors suggested that clonal diversity may have been underestimated. After two AZD1222 doses, both the breadth and the depth of spike-specific TCRs were significantly higher than at day 0 and than in MenACWY recipients. Only five or six AZD1222 recipients were SARS-CoV-2 seropositive at baseline, limiting conclusions about previously exposed vaccinees. The 56-69-year group was small, and its depth increase did not reach significance, likely because of low power. Reportedly, almost half of the unique spike-specific TCRs recognized epitopes lying outside the regions that are mutated in the B.1.351 and B.1.1.7 variants.

The CDR3 regions of human TCRbeta chains were analyzed by immunosequencing. The source study handled its data this way. TCRs in the repertoires were matched against a reference library of SARS-CoV-2-specific TCRs that had been generated with the MIRA antigen-specificity platform. Breadth was defined as the fraction of unique TCRs that were SARS-CoV-2-associated, and depth was defined as the fraction of total T cells that were SARS-CoV-2-associated. Using the MIRA data, each spike-specific TCR was assigned both to the spike region to which the TCR was reactive and to a CD4 or CD8 class. Log10-transformed breadth and depth values were compared by one-way ANOVA with Sidak's multiple comparisons tests. Here the immuneACCESS table is served through TCRdb, limited to in-frame sequences with V and J called. Missing clones are a known gap in these copies; in checked studies unresolved V genes cover under half, and the rest lacks a known reason. That table is the source of V, J and clone size, and D and trimming were worked out from the DNA. This sample lists over 90,000 clones; approximately 88% were detected once. 9.5% to 13% of the sample is held by the ten biggest clonotypes.

Trimming removed 1 base from V and 2 bases from J, leaving 20 bases between the germline ends. CDR1 and CDR2, per the germline V gene (reference sequence), are SEHNR and FQNEAQ. The CDR3, from cysteine to phenylalanine, totals 19 residues. Just the 57-base CDR3 DNA is kept, in frame starting at base 1. Explained via the paper, the time point label denotes: about 28 days (+/-7) after the second vaccine dose. AZD1222 recipients given second doses at about 4 weeks or at about 12 weeks were pooled, since spike-specific TCR depth and breadth were not found to differ between the two schedules. Samples from vaccinated people were obtained from the UK trials COV001 and COV002, which included a single-blind randomized controlled phase 2/3 trial of AZD1222 (ChAdOx1 nCoV-19) in healthy adults. For TCRbeta chain sequencing, PBMC samples from trial participants were taken at day 0 and at day 28 after the second dose.

The sequence is built from TRBV7-9 and TRBJ2-2; the D gene is not confidently resolved. The receptor's source is an adult who received the AZD1222 COVID-19 vaccine. Sequencing used peripheral blood, obtained 28 days after the second AZD1222 dose. The sequence in DNA is TGTGCCAGCAGCTTAGTTAACCCATGGACGGTAGGAAACACCGGGGAGCTGTTTTTT. Translated, this is CASSLVNPWTVGNTGELFF.